This TCR beta chain was recovered during a study of Ad26.COV2.S vaccination and SARS-CoV-2 variants. Study-level information: The donor participated in the COV1001 trial, in its Ad26.COV2.S arm. In the study, Ad26.COV2.S was injected intramuscularly once, or twice 56 days apart. Findings of the study overall: Reportedly, spike-specific CD8+ and CD4+ T cell responses achieved substantial breadth once vaccination had taken place.

Sequenced by immunoSEQ multiplex PCR; TCRdb stores in-frame clones only, minus some. This sample has 350,000 to 450,000 clones, with under 90% found just once. Details on this clone: The antigen is undetermined.

Treatment described: about 20 received Ad26.COV2.S at low or high dose, single or two shots; five or six received placebo; per-sample allocation not given. It was on day 63 after the first vaccine or placebo injection that samples were taken. Boston supplied an adult donor aged 18-55 years. The sequence was collected from a person between 18 and 65 years old who received the Ad26.COV2.S COVID-19 vaccine or a placebo. Material: peripheral blood, obtained in a trial of Ad26.COV2.S vaccine versus placebo.

CDR3 nucleotides: TGTGCCAGCAGCTTGGCGCCTAGGGACAATGAGCAGTTCTTC. Its protein is CASSLAPRDNEQFF. The rearrangement links TRBV5-4 to TRBJ2-1, with D unresolved. Germline CDR1 SGHNT, CDR2 YYREEE (reference sequence). V lost 0 bases and J 5 bases, leaving 9 bases between the germline ends. This CDR3 is 14 amino acids long.